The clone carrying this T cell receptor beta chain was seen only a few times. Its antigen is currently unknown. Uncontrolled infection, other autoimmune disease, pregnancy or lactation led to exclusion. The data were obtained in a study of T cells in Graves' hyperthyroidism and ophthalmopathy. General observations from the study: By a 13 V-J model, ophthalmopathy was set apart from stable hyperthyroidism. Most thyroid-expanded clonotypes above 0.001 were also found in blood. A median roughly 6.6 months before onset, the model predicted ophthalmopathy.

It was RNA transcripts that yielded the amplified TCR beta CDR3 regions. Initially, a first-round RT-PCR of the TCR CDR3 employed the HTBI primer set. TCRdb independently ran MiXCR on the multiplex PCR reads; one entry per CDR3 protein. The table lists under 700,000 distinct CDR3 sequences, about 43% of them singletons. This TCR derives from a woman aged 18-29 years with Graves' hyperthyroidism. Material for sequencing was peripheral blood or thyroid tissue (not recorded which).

The chain's CDR3 is CASSQSGTLPFEQYF. The DNA for the CDR3 is TGTGCCAGCAGCCAATCCGGGACGTTACCCTTCGAGCAGTACTTC. This rearrangement joins TRBV7-9 to TRBJ2-7; either TRBD1 or TRBD2 may fit D (5 bases each). Germline V CDR1 and CDR2: SEHNR, FQNEAQ (reference sequence). Trimming shortened V by 5 bases and J by 6 bases, and 20 bases separated the two germline ends. The CDR3 has 15 amino acids.